This section outlines one T cell receptor (beta chain) sequence together with its context. The antigen is undetermined. A second PCR of 7 to 11 cycles used a sample-barcoded 5' primer and a J-beta primer mix. Researchers report that each sample yielded at least 3 million CDR3-containing paired-end reads. A single record per CDR3 protein comes from TCRdb applying MiXCR to the 5' RACE reads. Counted here are 1.5 million to 2 million distinct CDR3 sequences, about 50% occurring once; the ten biggest clones make up less than 2.5%. This specimen comes from a study of blood T cells in healthy people across ages. Broader study findings: Diversity figures derived from one million T cells were judged to underestimate the true value.

Material: blood. The TCR originated in a woman aged 40 to 49 in good health.

The CDR3 coding sequence is TGTGCCATCAGTGAGTCGGGAGGAGGAGAGACCCAGTACTTC. Protein sequence: CAISESGGGETQYF. The genes are TRBV10-3 and TRBJ2-5, with D possibly being TRBD2 (6 bases). The germline V and J ends were trimmed by 0 bases and 4 bases, with 9 bases remaining between them. The germline V gene encodes CDR1 ENHRY and CDR2 SYGVKD. The CDR3 is made up of 14 amino acids.